The source of this T cell receptor (beta chain) is a study of shared clonotypes between healthy human individuals. Looking at the study overall: A donor's plate count was three for CD4 naive and three for CD4 memory; CD8 naive had two and CD8 memory one.

Germline-derived CDR1 and CDR2 are MDHEN and SYDVKM. The ends lost 5 bases at V and 5 bases at J; junction bases unmatched: 9. This CDR3 has 16 amino acids. Study outcomes and limitations: The sole specimen, blood, was sampled, and tissue repertoires likely differ. Rarefaction showed that sequencing of sorted subsets was incomplete (despite large depth). The naive CD4 repertoires of several donors were compared, and approximately 5% of clonotypes were shared.

The naive CD8 population came from CD45RO-negative cells selected for CCR7, without terminally differentiated effector memory CD45RA+ cells. Clones were read by immunoSEQ multiplex PCR, and TCRdb kept only the in-frame ones, dropping some. The sample has around 1.9 million clones, just over 90% seen once. To note about this clone: Its specificity is not known.

Material: naive CD8+ T cells from PBMCs. The source is a man aged 18-30 years in good health. Some clones in this sample may be carry-over from other donors' samples. The V gene is TRBV28, the J gene TRBJ2-5, with 12 bases aligning to TRBD2. In DNA, the CDR3 is TGTGCCAGCAGTCCCCGACTAGCGGGAGCTAGGGAGACCCAGTACTTC. Protein: CASSPRLAGARETQYF.